This T cell receptor beta chain was sequenced for a study of Ad26.COV2.S vaccination and SARS-CoV-2 variants. Study summary: Ad26.COV2.S, an intramuscular injection, was given once or twice 56 days apart. Whole-study results and caveats: People who got the vaccine had more spike-specific TCR breadth than people who got placebo. Reportedly, spike-specific CD8+ and CD4+ T cell responses achieved substantial breadth once vaccination had taken place.

Points on this clone: What it recognizes is unknown.

Treatment specified: about 20 received Ad26.COV2.S at low or high dose, single or two shots; 5 received placebo; per-sample allocation not given. Collection of samples fell on day 63 after the first vaccine or placebo injection. TCRdb keeps only in-frame clones here, not all; method: immunoSEQ multiplex PCR. The sample includes around 370,000 clones, approximately 85% of them seen just once. The CDR3 is made up of 13 amino acids. V lost 7 bases and J lost 2, with 10 bases in between. Germline values: CDR1 MDHEN, CDR2 SYDVKM. The chain couples TRBV28 to TRBJ2-3; TRBD1 might be the D (5 bases). The sample here was peripheral blood, taken in a trial of Ad26.COV2.S vaccine versus placebo. The TCR sequence derives from a person between 18 and 60 years old who received the Ad26.COV2.S COVID-19 vaccine or a placebo. The CDR3 DNA reads as TGTGCCAGCACGAGGACATTCACAGATACGCAGTATTTT. Amino acids: CASTRTFTDTQYF.